The 19 T cell receptor beta chains presented below share a single source sample, sequenced in a study of blood T cell repertoires in COVID-19. The method was immunoSEQ multiplex PCR; TCRdb's version includes in-frame clones alone and lacks a portion of them. The sample has about 75,000 clones; roughly 87% are singletons. Source material: peripheral blood. The receptors were sampled from a woman between 45 and 65 years old with acute or convalescent COVID-19.

The gene calls are TRBV24-1 and TRBJ2-5; 11 nucleotides agree with TRBD2. The V segment lost 2 bases and the J segment 8 bases; nucleotides outside the gene matches: 6. CDR3 length: 15 residues. Germline CDR1 reads KGHDR; CDR2 reads SFDVKD. The CDR3 nucleotides read TGTGCCACCAGTGATTCGGGACTAGCGGACGTTACCCAGTACTTC. This gives the protein CATSDSGLADVTQYF.

This clone was seen a single time. This rearrangement joins TRBV27 to TRBJ1-5; D is possibly TRBD1 (5 bases). Trimming cost V 0 bases and J 5 bases, with 17 bases left between them. CDR1 and CDR2 (germline): MNHEY, SMNVEV (reference sequence). CDR3 length equals 17 residues. CDR3 in amino acids: CASSLSGSVQGDQPQHF. The CDR3 bases are TGTGCCAGCAGTTTATCGGGGTCGGTTCAGGGCGATCAGCCCCAGCATTTT.

The chain carries TRBV7-9 and TRBJ2-2; TRBD2 is a possible D gene (6 bases). Germline CDR1 is SEHNR and CDR2 is FQNEAQ (reference sequence). Trimming stripped 5 bases from V and 6 bases from J, with 13 bases between. This CDR3 region has 14 residues. The CDR3 DNA is TGTGCCAGCAGCCCAGTGTGGGGGGCCGGGGAGCTGTTTTTT. Protein: CASSPVWGAGELFF. Combining the CDR3 with reference TRBV7-9 and TRBJ2-2 gives the whole variable domain DTGVSQNPRHKITKRGQNVTFRCDPISEHNRLYWYRQTLGQGPEFLTYFQNEAQLEKSRLLSDRFSAERPKGSFSTLEIQRTEQGDSAMYLCASSPVWGAGELFFGEGSRLTVL.

This chain connects TRBV5-1 to TRBJ2-3, with D possibly being TRBD2 (5 bases). V dropped 4 bases and J dropped 0 bases, with 12 bases sitting between them. CDR3 size: 15 residues. Germline assignment: CDR1 SGHRS and CDR2 YFSETQ. The CDR3 bases are TGCGCCAGCAGCCGGGGAGATTCTAGCACAGATACGCAGTATTTT. Translating gives CASSRGDSSTDTQYF.

V is TRBV29-1 and J is TRBJ2-7; a weak D match, TRBD1 (8 bases). Trimming shortened V by 3 bases and J by 2 bases, and 17 bases separated the two germline ends. Germline V lookup: CDR1 SQVTM, CDR2 ANQGSEA. The CDR3 spans 15 residues. CDR3 DNA: TGCAGCGTTGACGGAGCGGGACAGGTGCCCTACGAGCAGTACTTC. Amino acid sequence: CSVDGAGQVPYEQYF.

This clone is a singleton in its sample. The gene calls are TRBV18 and TRBJ1-2; tentative D call: TRBD1 (5 bases). Trimming cost V 1 base and J 0 bases, with 12 bases left between them. CDR1 and CDR2 (germline): KGHSH, LQKENI. This CDR3 is built from 16 residues. The CDR3 sequence: CASSPLDSVANYGYTF. CDR3 sequence (DNA): TGTGCCAGCTCACCACTTGACAGCGTAGCTAACTATGGCTACACCTTC.

The V call is TRBV9, the J call TRBJ2-3, with TRBD2 identical over 12 bases. Looked up from germline, CDR1 is SGDLS and CDR2 is YYNGEE. This CDR3 has 19 residues. V lost 4 bases, J lost 0 bases, and 12 bases stayed unmatched. Written as DNA, the CDR3 is TGTGCCAGCAGCTTCGGTAGGCTAGCGGGGGGGAAAAGCACAGATACGCAGTATTTT. It encodes CASSFGRLAGGKSTDTQYF.

This chain connects TRBV30 to TRBJ1-2; D is possibly TRBD1 (6 bases). With 3 bases removed from V and 8 bases from J, the gap between germline ends came to 16 bases. The CDR3 has 13 amino acids. Germline V gives CDR1 GTSNPN, CDR2 SVGIG (reference sequence). CDR3 in amino acids: CAWSPQGIGGYTF. In DNA, the CDR3 is TGTGCCTGGAGCCCACAGGGAATCGGCGGCTACACCTTC. The entire variable domain, with the rest obtained from reference TRBV30 and TRBJ1-2, is as follows: SQTIHQWPATLVQPVGSPLSLECTVEGTSNPNLYWYRQAAGRGLQLLFYSVGIGQISSEVPQNLSASRPQDRQFILSSKKLLLSDSGFYLCAWSPQGIGGYTFGSGTRLTVV.

The V call is TRBV5-1, the J call TRBJ1-2; perhaps TRBD1 as D (6 bases). This CDR3 has 12 residues. The germline gives CDR1 SGHRS, CDR2 YFSETQ. Trimming left V 0 bases short and J 6 bases short, with 6 bases between. CDR3 nucleotides: TGCGCCAGCAGCTTGGCAGGGGATGGCTACACCTTC. This encodes CASSLAGDGYTF.

This clone showed up just once. V usage is TRBV18 and J usage is TRBJ2-1, with TRBD1 as a possible D gene (6 bases). The V gene's germline CDR1 is KGHSH and CDR2 LQKENI. The CDR3 consists of 16 residues. The V end lost 2 bases, the J end lost 2 bases, and 13 bases lay between the germline ends. The CDR3 nucleotides read TGTGCCAGCTCACCAGTTCTCCAGGGGACCTACAATGAGCAGTTCTTC. Amino acids: CASSPVLQGTYNEQFF.

The V gene is TRBV5-4, the J gene TRBJ2-4; TRBD1 is a possible D gene (5 bases). Germline V gene lookup returns CDR1 SGHNT and CDR2 YYREEE (reference sequence). The CDR3 runs 14 residues. Between the trimmed V and J ends, which lost 0 bases and 12 bases, there was a span of 16 bases. CDR3 sequence: CASSLDGQGRSQYF. The CDR3 bases are TGTGCCAGCAGCTTGGACGGGCAGGGCAGGTCTCAGTACTTC.

This chain links TRBV11-3 with TRBJ2-2; 8 positions agree with TRBD2. CDR1 SGHNT and CDR2 YENEEA come from the germline V gene. With V trimmed by 5 bases and J by 5 bases, 10 bases remained unmatched. This CDR3 has 16 amino acids. DNA for the CDR3: TGTGCCAGCAGCGGTTGGGAAGCGGGAGAAACCGGGGAGCTGTTTTTT. The encoded protein is CASSGWEAGETGELFF.

The chain recombines TRBV3-1 (or the pseudogene TRBV3-2) with TRBJ1-2, with unresolved D. Germline CDR1 LGHDT, CDR2 YNNKEL (reference sequence). The CDR3 runs 13 residues. The germline V and J ends were trimmed by 7 bases and 1 base, with 10 bases remaining between them. The CDR3 coding sequence is TGTGCCAGCAATCCCGGGGTTAACTATGGCTACACCTTC. Encoded protein: CASNPGVNYGYTF.

V gene TRBV9 combines with J gene TRBJ2-1; D perhaps matches TRBD1 (6 bases). This CDR3 has 16 residues. Germline V gene data show CDR1 as SGDLS and CDR2 as YYNGEE. V was trimmed by 3 bases and J by 1 base, leaving 14 bases between them. The chain's CDR3 is CASSAEQGRSYNEQFF. CDR3 nucleotide sequence: TGTGCCAGCAGCGCCGAACAGGGAAGGTCCTACAATGAGCAGTTCTTC.

The V call is TRBV4-2, the J call TRBJ2-7; 8 bases agree with TRBD1. The CDR3 sequence is 15 residues long. The germline CDR1 and CDR2 sequences are LGHNA and YNFKEQ. V lost 1 base, J lost 3 bases, and 5 bases stayed unmatched. The CDR3 spells CASSQGDRTVYEQYF. CDR3 DNA sequence: TGTGCCAGCAGCCAAGGGGACAGGACGGTCTACGAGCAGTACTTC.

This chain connects TRBV3-1 (or the pseudogene TRBV3-2) to TRBJ2-7, with D uncertain. Germline V gives CDR1 LGHDT, CDR2 YNNKEL (reference sequence). The CDR3 is 13 residues long. Deletions cut 1 base from V and 7 bases from J, with 11 bases between. The CDR3 protein is CASSQVYPFEQYF. Written as DNA, the CDR3 is TGTGCCAGCAGCCAAGTCTACCCCTTTGAGCAGTACTTC.

V is TRBV7-2 and J is TRBJ2-7; D is ambiguous. The CDR3 sequence is 13 residues long. V shed 5 bases and J shed 7 bases, with 15 bases lying between them. Germline CDR1 and CDR2: SGHTA and FQGNSA. The CDR3 nucleotides are TGTGCCAGCAGCCCAGAGGCGGCGAGGGAGCAGTACTTC. Amino acids: CASSPEAAREQYF.

This chain joins TRBV27 and TRBJ2-3; 11 positions agree with TRBD2. The CDR3 extends over 16 amino acids. Trimming removed 5 bases from V and 0 bases from J; junction bases left unmatched: 4. Germline values: CDR1 MNHEY, CDR2 SMNVEV (reference sequence). The CDR3 DNA is TGTGCCAGCAGTCCTGTAGCGGGGGGGAGCACAGATACGCAGTATTTT. As protein: CASSPVAGGSTDTQYF.

This chain connects TRBV9 to TRBJ2-5; D is possibly TRBD2 (5 bases). The CDR3 runs to 13 residues. V was trimmed by 7 bases and J by 2 bases, leaving 12 bases between them. CDR1 is SGDLS, CDR2 YYNGEE, per germline. CDR3 protein: CASGGTLQETQYF. CDR3 bases: TGTGCCAGCGGAGGAACTTTACAAGAGACCCAGTACTTC.